The source of this T cell receptor (beta chain) is a study of blood T cell repertoires in COVID-19. Study information: Donors in the United States, Italy and Spain gave samples during acute or convalescent COVID-19. T cells, B-cell-depleted T cells, or PBMCs supplied cDNA or gDNA.

TCRdb keeps only in-frame clones here, not all; method: immunoSEQ multiplex PCR. The sample contains approximately 150,000 clones, 75% to 90% of which appear only once. The ends lost 3 bases at V and 0 bases at J; junction bases unmatched: 7. The CDR3 runs 18 residues. Germline V gives CDR1 SGHDT, CDR2 YYEEEE. The chain is built from TRBV5-6 and TRBJ2-1; 12 nucleotides agree with TRBD2. This clonotype was obtained from a man over 45 with active or convalescent COVID-19. Sequenced material: peripheral blood. The DNA for the CDR3 is TGTGCCAGCAGCTCCACTAGCGGGAGGAAGAGCTCCTACAATGAGCAGTTCTTC. Amino acid sequence: CASSSTSGRKSSYNEQFF. The full variable domain, with the rest looked up from reference TRBV5-6 and TRBJ2-1, is DAGVTQSPTHLIKTRGQQVTLRCSPKSGHDTVSWYQQALGQGPQFIFQYYEEEERQRGNFPDRFSGHQFPNYSSELNVNALLLGDSALYLCASSSTSGRKSSYNEQFFGPGTRLTVL.